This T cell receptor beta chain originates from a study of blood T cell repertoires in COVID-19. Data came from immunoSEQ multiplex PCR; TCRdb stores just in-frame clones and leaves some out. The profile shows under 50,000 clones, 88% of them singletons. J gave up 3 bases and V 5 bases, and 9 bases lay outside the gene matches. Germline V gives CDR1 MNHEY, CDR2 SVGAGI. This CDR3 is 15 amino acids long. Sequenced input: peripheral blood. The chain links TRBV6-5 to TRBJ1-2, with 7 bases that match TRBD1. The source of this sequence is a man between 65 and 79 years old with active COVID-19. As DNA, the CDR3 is TGTGCCAGCAGTCACGCAGGGGGTCCGTACTATGGCTACACCTTC. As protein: CASSHAGGPYYGYTF.